The entry that follows covers one TCR beta chain sequence. Its antigen is as yet unknown. The study made its TCR cDNA through 5'RACE template switching. That step introduced a universal primer site along with UMIs. TCRdb fed the 5' RACE reads into MiXCR, producing one record per CDR3 protein. The sample holds roughly 340,000 distinct CDR3 sequences, 8.5% to 10% seen once. This entry is derived from a study of T cells after yellow fever vaccination. Points from the study as a whole: Abundant clonotypes from the bulk population could get into FACS-sorted repertoires as contaminants. Post-booster reappearance was seen for most primary-vaccination clones (about 95% CD4, 85% to 90% CD8).

V gave up 5 bases and J gave up 3 bases; unmatched junction bases: 5. This CDR3 has 14 amino acids. This specimen consisted of PBMCs, obtained on the day of the first yellow fever vaccination. This sequence originates from a young man who received the YFV17D yellow fever vaccine. The chain employs TRBV12-3 or TRBV12-4 and TRBJ1-1; 8 bases are shared with TRBD1. CDR3 residues: CASSGQGWYTEAFF. Written as DNA, the CDR3 is TGTGCCAGCAGTGGACAGGGTTGGTACACTGAAGCTTTCTTT.